These 3 T cell receptor beta chains were all obtained from the same sample, sequenced in a study of blood T cell repertoires in COVID-19. Produced via immunoSEQ multiplex PCR; TCRdb's table is partial and in-frame only. The sample yields some 200,000 clones, 82% seen once. Input material: peripheral blood. The receptors were sampled from a woman in her 40s with acute or convalescent COVID-19.

The J gene is TRBJ2-1, the V gene TRBV12-3 or TRBV12-4; TRBD2 agrees at 10 bases. J lost 4 bases, V lost 8 bases, and 2 bases had no gene match. The CDR3 length is 13 residues. CDR3 sequence (DNA): TGTGCCAGCGCGGGACTAGCGTACAATGAGCAGTTCTTC. Its translation is CASAGLAYNEQFF.

CDR3 in amino acids: CASSPRRDRDGYTF. CDR3 coding DNA: TGTGCCAGCAGCCCCCGCCGGGACAGAGATGGCTACACCTTC. The V call is TRBV7-2, the J call TRBJ1-2; 7 bases are shared with TRBD1. After removal of 5 bases from V and 6 bases from J, the junction contained 9 bases not matched to a gene. The CDR3 length is 14 residues. Per the germline V gene, CDR1 is SGHTA and CDR2 is FQGNSA.

This clone was detected only once. V usage is TRBV29-1 and J usage is TRBJ2-3; TRBD2 aligns across 14 bases. CDR1 is SQVTM and CDR2 is ANQGSEA in the germline V gene. V shed 6 bases, J shed 5 bases, and the junction held 4 bases outside the gene matches. CDR3 length equals 14 residues. The CDR3 DNA follows: TGCAGCGTCCGACTAGCGGGGGGGATAGATACGCAGTATTTT. Protein product: CSVRLAGGIDTQYF.